This T cell receptor beta chain is drawn from a study of blood T cell repertoires in COVID-19. Study-wide background: Samples came from the United States, Italy and Spain, spanning acute and convalescent COVID-19.

V lost 3 bases to trimming and J lost 4 bases; unmatched junction nucleotides: 7. Germline assignment: CDR1 KGHSH and CDR2 LQKENI. This CDR3 has 15 residues. Sequencing was performed with immunoSEQ multiplex PCR; in TCRdb, only in-frame clones are kept and a portion is missing. In the table there are approximately 250,000 clones, almost 85% of which are singletons. The cohort comprised adults aged about 18 to 100 years residing in 20 to 25 US areas. Participants had their cohort set by participant-reported clinical history. Sample: PBMCs or T cells enriched from blood (not recorded which). This receptor was identified in a man aged 35 to 55 who had recovered from COVID-19. The J gene is TRBJ2-7, the V gene TRBV18; 9 bases are shared with TRBD2. The chain's CDR3 is CASSPPGGGGYEQYF. CDR3 nucleotide sequence: TGTGCCAGCTCACCCCCCGGCGGGGGGGGATACGAGCAGTACTTC.